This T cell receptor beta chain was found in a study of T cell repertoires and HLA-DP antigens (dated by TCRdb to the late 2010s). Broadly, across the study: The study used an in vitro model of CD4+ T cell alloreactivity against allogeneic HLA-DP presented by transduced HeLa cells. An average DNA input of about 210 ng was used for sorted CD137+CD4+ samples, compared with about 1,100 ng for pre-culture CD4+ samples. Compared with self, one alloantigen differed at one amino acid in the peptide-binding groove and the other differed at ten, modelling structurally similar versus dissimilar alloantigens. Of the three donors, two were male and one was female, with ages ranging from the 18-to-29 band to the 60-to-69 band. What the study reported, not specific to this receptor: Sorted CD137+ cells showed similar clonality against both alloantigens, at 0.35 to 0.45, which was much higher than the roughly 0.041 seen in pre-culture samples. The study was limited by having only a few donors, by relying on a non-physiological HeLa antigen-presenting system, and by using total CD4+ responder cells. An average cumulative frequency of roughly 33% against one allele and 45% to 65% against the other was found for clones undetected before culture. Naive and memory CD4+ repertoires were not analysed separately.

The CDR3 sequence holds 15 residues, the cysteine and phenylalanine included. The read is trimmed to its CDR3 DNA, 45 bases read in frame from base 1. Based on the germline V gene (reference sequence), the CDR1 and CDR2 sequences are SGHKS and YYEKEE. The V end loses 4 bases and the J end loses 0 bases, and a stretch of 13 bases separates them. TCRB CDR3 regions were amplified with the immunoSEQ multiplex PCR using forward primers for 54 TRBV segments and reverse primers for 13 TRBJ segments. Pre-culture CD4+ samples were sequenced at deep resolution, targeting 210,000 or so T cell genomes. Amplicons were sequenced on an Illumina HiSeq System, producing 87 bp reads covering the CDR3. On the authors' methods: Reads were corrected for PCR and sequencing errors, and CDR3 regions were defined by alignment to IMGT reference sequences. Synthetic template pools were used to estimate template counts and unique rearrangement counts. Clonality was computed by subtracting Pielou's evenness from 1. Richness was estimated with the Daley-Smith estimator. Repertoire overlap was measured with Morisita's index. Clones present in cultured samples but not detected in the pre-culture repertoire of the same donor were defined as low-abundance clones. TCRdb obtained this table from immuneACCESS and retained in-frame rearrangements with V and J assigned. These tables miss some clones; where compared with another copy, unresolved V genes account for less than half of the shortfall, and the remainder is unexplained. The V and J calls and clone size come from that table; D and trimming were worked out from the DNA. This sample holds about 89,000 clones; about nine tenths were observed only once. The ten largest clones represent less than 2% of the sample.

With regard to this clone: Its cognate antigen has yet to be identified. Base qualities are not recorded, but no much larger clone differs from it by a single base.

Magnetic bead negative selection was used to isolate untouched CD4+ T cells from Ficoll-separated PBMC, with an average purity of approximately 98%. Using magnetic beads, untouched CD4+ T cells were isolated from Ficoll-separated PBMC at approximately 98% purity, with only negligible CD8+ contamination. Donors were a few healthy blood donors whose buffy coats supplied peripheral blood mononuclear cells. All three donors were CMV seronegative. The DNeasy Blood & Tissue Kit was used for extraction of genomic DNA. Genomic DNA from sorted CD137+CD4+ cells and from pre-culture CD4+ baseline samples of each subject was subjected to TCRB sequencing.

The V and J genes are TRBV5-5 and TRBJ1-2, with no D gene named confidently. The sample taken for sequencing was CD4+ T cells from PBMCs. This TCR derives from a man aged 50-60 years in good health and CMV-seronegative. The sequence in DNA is TGTGCCAGCAGCCCCGGGCAGCGAGCTAACTATGGCTACACCTTC. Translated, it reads CASSPGQRANYGYTF.